This T cell receptor beta chain originates from a study of T-cell memory formation after mild COVID-19. For this clonotype: Its antigen is unidentified.

General study points: Later expanders leaned toward CD4+, whereas clones contracting from day 15 to 85 were balanced CD4/CD8.

Constant-segment primers served in 5'RACE that generated TCR alpha and TCR beta cDNA libraries bearing sample barcodes and UMIs. A single record per CDR3 protein comes from TCRdb applying MiXCR to the 5' RACE reads. The table shows about 270,000 distinct CDR3 sequences, with approximately 15% occurring only once. The sequencing input was PBMCs or a T cell subset sorted from them (not recorded which). This clonotype was obtained from a man aged 18 to 35 who had mild COVID-19 (a few samples of this study predate the infection). Cell type and time point are not known.

DNA for the CDR3: TGTGCCAGCAGCTTATCCCCAGTCCTCCGGGCCAACGTCCTGACTTTC. Translating it yields CASSLSPVLRANVLTF. The chain has TRBV7-9 and TRBJ2-6, with D hard to call. The germline CDR1 and CDR2 sequences are SEHNR and FQNEAQ (reference sequence). The CDR3 runs 16 residues. The V end lost 2 bases, the J end lost 5 bases, and 13 bases lay between the germline ends.